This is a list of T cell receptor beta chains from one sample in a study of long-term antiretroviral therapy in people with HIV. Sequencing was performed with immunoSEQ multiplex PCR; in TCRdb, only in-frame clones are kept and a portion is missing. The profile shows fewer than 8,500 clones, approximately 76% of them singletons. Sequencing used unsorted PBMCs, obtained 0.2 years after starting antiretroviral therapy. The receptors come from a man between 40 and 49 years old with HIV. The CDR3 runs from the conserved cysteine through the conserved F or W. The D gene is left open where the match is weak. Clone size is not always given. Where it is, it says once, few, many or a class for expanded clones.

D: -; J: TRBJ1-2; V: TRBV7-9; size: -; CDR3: CASSLEGTGEKYYGYTF; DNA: TGTGCCAGCAGCTTAGAAGGCACAGGCGAGAAGTACTATGGCTACACCTTC
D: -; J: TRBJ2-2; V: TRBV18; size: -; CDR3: CASSPKAAGQLTGELFF; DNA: TGTGCCAGCTCACCGAAGGCAGCCGGACAACTCACCGGGGAGCTGTTTTTT
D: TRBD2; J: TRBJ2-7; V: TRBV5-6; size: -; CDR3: CASSSANPGGEQYF; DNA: TGTGCCAGCAGCTCCGCGAATCCCGGGGGGGAGCAGTACTTC
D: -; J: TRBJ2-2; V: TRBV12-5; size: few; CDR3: CASLGVAGELFF; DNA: TGTGCTAGTCTTGGGGTTGCCGGGGAGCTGTTTTTT
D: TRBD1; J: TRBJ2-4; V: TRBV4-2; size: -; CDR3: CASSLRDRDPKNIQYF; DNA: TGTGCCAGCAGCCTCCGGGACAGGGACCCCAAAAACATTCAGTACTTC
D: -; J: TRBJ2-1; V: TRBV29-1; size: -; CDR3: CSSGMGSSYNEQFF; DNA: TGCAGCTCTGGGATGGGGAGCTCCTACAATGAGCAGTTCTTC
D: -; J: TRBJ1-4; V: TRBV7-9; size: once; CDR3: CASSPRGAAANEKLFF; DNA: TGTGCCAGCAGCCCCCGGGGGGCAGCCGCTAATGAAAAACTGTTTTTT
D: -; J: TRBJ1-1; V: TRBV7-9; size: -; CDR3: CASSLVGSSEAFF; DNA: TGTGCCAGCAGCTTAGTGGGAAGTTCTGAAGCTTTCTTT
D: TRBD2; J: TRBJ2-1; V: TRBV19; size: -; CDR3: CASSPVAGAYNEQFF; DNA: TGTGCCAGTAGTCCGGTAGCGGGGGCCTACAATGAGCAGTTCTTC
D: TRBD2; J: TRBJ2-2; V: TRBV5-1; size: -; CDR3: CASSYLAGGLNPGELFF; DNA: TGCGCCAGCAGCTACCTAGCGGGGGGGCTTAATCCCGGGGAGCTGTTTTTT
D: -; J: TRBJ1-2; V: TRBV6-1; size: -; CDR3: CASSEALLSGGYGYTF; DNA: TGTGCCAGCAGTGAAGCGCTCCTTTCCGGAGGCTATGGCTACACCTTC
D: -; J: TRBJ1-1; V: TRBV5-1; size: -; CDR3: CASSDGDGNTEAFF; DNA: TGCGCCAGCAGCGACGGAGATGGGAACACTGAAGCTTTCTTT
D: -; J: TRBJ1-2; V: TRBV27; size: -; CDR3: CASSLSAWVNYGYTF; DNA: TGTGCCAGCAGTTTATCTGCCTGGGTTAACTATGGCTACACCTTC
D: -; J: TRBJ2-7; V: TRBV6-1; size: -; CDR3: CASSEVLGTYEQYF; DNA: TGTGCCAGCAGTGAAGTATTGGGCACCTACGAGCAGTACTTC
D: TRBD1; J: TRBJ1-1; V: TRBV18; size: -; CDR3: CASSPPNSGGTEAFF; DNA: TGTGCCAGCTCACCACCGAACTCAGGGGGCACTGAAGCTTTCTTT
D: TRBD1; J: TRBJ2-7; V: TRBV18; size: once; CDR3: CASSSQGRGQGNFYEQYF; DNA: TGTGCCAGCTCATCTCAAGGGCGGGGACAGGGGAATTTCTACGAGCAGTACTTC
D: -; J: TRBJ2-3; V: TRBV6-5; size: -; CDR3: CASSYSREYTQYF; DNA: TGTGCCAGCAGTTACTCGAGAGAGTACACGCAGTATTTT
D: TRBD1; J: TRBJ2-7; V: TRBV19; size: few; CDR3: CASSGGTGKYEQYF; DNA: TGTGCCAGTAGTGGGGGGACAGGGAAGTACGAGCAGTACTTC
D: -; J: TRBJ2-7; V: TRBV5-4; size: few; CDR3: CASSSDGGPSYEQYF; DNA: TGTGCCAGCAGCTCAGATGGGGGTCCTTCCTACGAGCAGTACTTC
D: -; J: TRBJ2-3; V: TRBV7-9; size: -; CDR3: CASRYREDTQYF; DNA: TGTGCCAGCAGGTACAGGGAAGATACGCAGTATTTT
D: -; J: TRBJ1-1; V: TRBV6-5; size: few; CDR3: CASRTGGMNTEAFF; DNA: TGTGCCAGCAGGACAGGTGGTATGAACACTGAAGCTTTCTTT
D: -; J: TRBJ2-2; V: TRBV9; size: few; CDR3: CASSLDIYTGELFF; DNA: TGTGCCAGCAGCCTAGACATATACACCGGGGAGCTGTTTTTT
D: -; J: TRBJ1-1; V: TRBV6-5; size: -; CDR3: CASSYRQTAFF; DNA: TGTGCCAGCAGTTACCGACAGACGGCTTTCTTT
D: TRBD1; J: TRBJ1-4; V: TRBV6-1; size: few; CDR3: CASSESGQGARTNEKLFF; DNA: TGTGCCAGCAGTGAATCGGGACAGGGGGCGAGAACTAATGAAAAACTGTTTTTT